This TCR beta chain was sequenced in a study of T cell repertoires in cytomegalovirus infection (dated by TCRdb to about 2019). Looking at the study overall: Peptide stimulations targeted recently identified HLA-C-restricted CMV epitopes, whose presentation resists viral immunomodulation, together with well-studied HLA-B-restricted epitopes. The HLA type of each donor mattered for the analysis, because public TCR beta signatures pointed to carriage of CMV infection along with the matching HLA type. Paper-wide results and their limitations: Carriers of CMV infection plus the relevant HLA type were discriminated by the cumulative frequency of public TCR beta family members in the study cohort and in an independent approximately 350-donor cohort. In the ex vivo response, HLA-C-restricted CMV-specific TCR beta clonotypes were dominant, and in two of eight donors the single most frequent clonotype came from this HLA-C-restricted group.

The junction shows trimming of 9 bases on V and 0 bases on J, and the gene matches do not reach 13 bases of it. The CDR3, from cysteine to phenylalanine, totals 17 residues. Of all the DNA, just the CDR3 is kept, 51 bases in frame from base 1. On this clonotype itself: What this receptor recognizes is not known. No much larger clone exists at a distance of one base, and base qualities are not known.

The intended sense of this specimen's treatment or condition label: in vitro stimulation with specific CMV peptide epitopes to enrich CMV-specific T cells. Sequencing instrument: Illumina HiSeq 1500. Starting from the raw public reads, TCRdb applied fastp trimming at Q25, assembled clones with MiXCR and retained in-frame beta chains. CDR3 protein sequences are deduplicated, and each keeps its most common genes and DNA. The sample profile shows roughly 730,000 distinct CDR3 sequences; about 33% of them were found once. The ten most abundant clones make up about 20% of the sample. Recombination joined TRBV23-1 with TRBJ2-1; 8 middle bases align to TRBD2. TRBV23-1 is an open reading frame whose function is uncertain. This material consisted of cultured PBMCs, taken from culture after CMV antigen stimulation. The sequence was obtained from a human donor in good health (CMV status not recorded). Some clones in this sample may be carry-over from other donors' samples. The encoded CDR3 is CASPGNSGGSSYNEQFF. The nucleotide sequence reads TGCGCCAGTCCCGGTAACAGCGGGGGAAGCTCCTACAATGAGCAGTTCTTC.